Presented here are 21 T cell receptor beta chains from one specimen sequenced in a study of blood T cells in healthy people across ages. A second 7 to 11 cycle PCR used barcoded and J-beta primers. TCRdb reprocessed the 5' RACE reads with MiXCR, giving one entry per CDR3 protein. The sample records about 1.1 million distinct CDR3 sequences, approximately 38% being singletons. The sample consisted of blood. These receptors all come from a man aged 18 to 29 in good health.

The chain couples TRBV10-3 to TRBJ1-4; no clear D. This CDR3 comprises 14 residues. V was pared by 4 bases and J by 4 bases, with 10 bases between. CDR1 and CDR2 (germline): ENHRY, SYGVKD. In DNA, the CDR3 is TGTGCCATCAGTGCAGGAGGTCATAATGAAAAACTGTTTTTT. This sequence encodes CAISAGGHNEKLFF.

The chain combines TRBV5-1 with TRBJ2-1; 10 bases are shared with TRBD1. V shed 1 base and J 6 bases; nucleotides not matched to a gene: 19. The CDR3 has 20 residues. Germline CDR1 is SGHRS and CDR2 is YFSETQ. The CDR3 DNA follows: TGCGCCAGCAGCTTGTCCCTTACTCATACCGGGACAGGGGTGTTCAATGAGCAGTTCTTC. Translated, it gives CASSLSLTHTGTGVFNEQFF.

The chain is built from TRBV3-1 and TRBJ2-5; D gene ambiguous. The J call is doubtful: the DNA matches TRBJ2-1 better. Per the germline V gene, CDR1 is LGHDT and CDR2 is YNNKEL (reference sequence). This CDR3 comprises 12 residues. The CDR3 bases are TGTGCCAGCGCTAACCCACAAGAGACCCAGTTCTTC. Translation: CASANPQETQFF.

This clonotype was seen a few times. The chain combines TRBV29-1 with TRBJ2-3, with TRBD1 matching over 8 bases. CDR3 length: 13 amino acids. The germline V gene has CDR1 SQVTM and CDR2 ANQGSEA. The ends lost 7 bases at V and 1 base at J; junction bases unmatched: 4. The CDR3 loop reads CSAYRGGTDTQYF. The CDR3 bases are TGCAGCGCCTACAGGGGGGGCACAGATACGCAGTATTTT.

Comments on this clonotype: A much larger clone sits a single nucleotide away, making a read error possible. The V call is TRBV12-3 or TRBV12-4, the J call TRBJ2-5; D call uncertain. The CDR3 loop spans 14 amino acids. Trimming took off 2 bases at V and 11 bases at J, with 18 bases between the two ends. The CDR3: CASSLSETRDEQYF. CDR3 in DNA: TGTGCCAGCAGTTTAAGCGAGACCCGCGATGAGCAGTACTTC.

This chain uses TRBV6-2 or TRBV6-3 with TRBJ1-6; D unresolved. The CDR3 extends over 12 amino acids. The germline gives CDR1 MNHEY, CDR2 SVGEGT. V was clipped by 5 bases and J by 15 bases, with 14 bases between them. The CDR3 here is CASSERPLLLHF. The CDR3 coding sequence is TGTGCCAGCAGTGAGAGACCTCTCCTCCTCCACTTT.

The V call is TRBV12-3 or TRBV12-4, the J call TRBJ2-7; the D gene is possibly TRBD1 (6 bases). This CDR3 contains 11 residues. The germline V and J ends were trimmed by 7 bases and 7 bases, with 11 bases remaining between them. The CDR3 nucleotides read TGTGCCAGCAACAGGGAAGGTGAGCAGTACTTC. It translates to CASNREGEQYF.

The rearrangement uses TRBV5-1 and TRBJ2-1; TRBD2 is a possible D gene (6 bases). The CDR3 contains 14 residues. Germline-derived CDR1 and CDR2 are SGHRS and YFSETQ. V was clipped by 6 bases and J by 9 bases, with 19 bases between them. The CDR3 loop reads CASTPGGVLGEQFF. The CDR3 DNA reads as TGCGCCAGCACCCCAGGAGGGGTGTTGGGTGAGCAGTTCTTC.

This clonotype has ten or more counts. V gene TRBV10-3 combines with J gene TRBJ1-2; a weak D match, TRBD1 (6 bases). Looked up from germline, CDR1 is ENHRY and CDR2 is SYGVKD. The CDR3 sequence is 16 residues long. The germline V and J ends were trimmed by 2 bases and 4 bases, with 17 bases remaining between them. This chain's CDR3 is CAISETRDMQVYGYTF. The DNA of the CDR3 is TGTGCCATCAGTGAGACCCGGGACATGCAGGTCTATGGCTACACCTTC.

This clonotype appeared a few times. This chain links TRBV7-2 with TRBJ2-2; 7 nucleotides line up with TRBD2. The ends lost 5 bases at V and 4 bases at J; junction bases unmatched: 7. CDR1 is SGHTA, CDR2 FQGNSA, per germline. The CDR3 spans 15 residues. This CDR3 reads CASSPRLAGTGELFF. The CDR3 coding sequence is TGTGCCAGCAGCCCTCGACTAGCTGGCACCGGGGAGCTGTTTTTT.

This chain connects TRBV5-1 to TRBJ1-3; D is possibly TRBD1 (5 bases). Per germline, CDR1 SGHRS and CDR2 YFSETQ. The CDR3 loop spans 20 amino acids. The V end lost 0 bases, the J end lost 1 base, and 23 bases lay between the germline ends. CDR3 loop: CASSLGPLSGTAASGNTIYF. Here the CDR3 DNA reads TGCGCCAGCAGCTTGGGGCCCCTTTCCGGGACCGCCGCGTCTGGAAACACCATATATTTT.

The chain recombines TRBV25-1 with TRBJ1-2; D remains ambiguous. This CDR3 has 12 amino acids. Trimming pared 6 bases from V and 9 bases from J, leaving 14 bases between. CDR1 is MGHDK and CDR2 is SYGVNS in the germline V gene. The CDR3 sequence is CASRDSRMSYTF. As DNA, the CDR3 is TGTGCCAGCAGGGACTCAAGGATGAGCTACACCTTC.

This clonotype has a count of ten or more. The chain couples TRBV28 to TRBJ2-5; D not certain. Trimming cost V 6 bases and J 2 bases, with 25 bases left between them. The CDR3 runs to 18 residues. CDR1 is MDHEN, CDR2 SYDVKM, per germline. The CDR3 reads CASSFDTGVAQPQETQYF. DNA of the CDR3: TGTGCCAGCAGCTTCGATACGGGCGTGGCACAACCGCAAGAGACCCAGTACTTC.

The chain uses TRBV5-1 and TRBJ2-7; TRBD2 aligns across 10 bases. The CDR3 spans 18 residues. The trim removed 2 bases at V and 0 bases at J, leaving 11 bases unmatched. Germline values: CDR1 SGHRS, CDR2 YFSETQ. CDR3 loop: CASSFGLAGAESSYEQYF. In nucleotides, the CDR3 is TGCGCCAGCAGCTTCGGTCTAGCGGGGGCCGAGAGCTCCTACGAGCAGTACTTC.

This clonotype was counted only a few times. The chain employs TRBV6-1 and TRBJ2-3; D gene uncertain. The germline gives CDR1 MNHNS, CDR2 SASEGT. The CDR3 is 16 amino acids. V was clipped by 4 bases and J by 2 bases, with 16 bases between them. The DNA of the CDR3 is TGTGCCAGCAGTGGCCCGGGCTCTACTTACACAGATACGCAGTATTTT. As protein: CASSGPGSTYTDTQYF.

This chain connects TRBV2 to TRBJ1-2, with D perhaps matching TRBD1 (6 bases). The CDR3 covers 14 residues. V was clipped by 6 bases and J by 4 bases, with 15 bases between them. CDR1 and CDR2 (germline): SNHLY, FYNNEI. The CDR3, as DNA: TGTGCCAGCAGCTCCCGGACAGAGGCCTATGGCTACACCTTC. The encoded protein is CASSSRTEAYGYTF.

Of note for this clonotype: This may stem from a read error, because a much larger clone lies one nucleotide away. V gene TRBV28 combines with J gene TRBJ2-6, with D unclear. The CDR3 has 15 residues. Deletions cut 5 bases from V and 0 bases from J, with 8 bases between. Germline V gene data show CDR1 as MDHEN and CDR2 as SYDVKM. The CDR3 is CASSPNSSGANVLTF. In DNA, the CDR3 is TGTGCCAGCAGTCCCAACAGCTCTGGGGCCAACGTCCTGACTTTC.

CDR3 loop: CASSLNRVTEAFF. The CDR3 bases are TGTGCCAGCAGCCTAAACAGGGTCACTGAAGCTTTCTTT. The chain is built from TRBV7-2 and TRBJ1-1; D is perhaps TRBD1 (6 bases). Per the germline V gene, CDR1 is SGHTA and CDR2 is FQGNSA. Trimming left V 5 bases short and J 4 bases short, with 11 bases between. The CDR3 is 13 residues long.

The chain uses TRBV12-3 or TRBV12-4 and TRBJ2-2; 7 nucleotides match TRBD1. The CDR3 spans 12 residues. V shed 7 bases and J 7 bases; nucleotides not matched to a gene: 3. Written as DNA, the CDR3 is TGTGCCAGCAAGGGGGCTCGCGGGGAGCTGTTTTTT. Amino acids: CASKGARGELFF.

This clonotype was picked up many times. The chain links TRBV20-1 to TRBJ2-1; D call uncertain. CDR3 size: 13 residues. Per the germline V gene, CDR1 is DFQATT and CDR2 is SNEGSKA (reference sequence). V shed 4 bases and J shed 8 bases, with 15 bases lying between them. CDR3: CSANRQVDYEQFF. The CDR3 DNA sequence: TGCAGTGCTAATCGGCAAGTCGATTATGAGCAGTTCTTC.

The V call is TRBV9, the J call TRBJ1-3, with 11 bases aligning to TRBD1. Germline CDR1 is SGDLS and CDR2 is YYNGEE. The CDR3 is 18 residues long. V shed 0 bases, J shed 2 bases, and the junction held 7 bases outside the gene matches. The CDR3 coding sequence is TGTGCCAGCAGCGTAGACCTCGGACAGGGGGCCGCTGGAAACACCATATATTTT. This translates into CASSVDLGQGAAGNTIYF.